The 28 T cell receptor beta chains below come from one sample, sequenced in a study of shared clonotypes between healthy human individuals. Measured with immunoSEQ multiplex PCR; TCRdb has only the in-frame clones, and not every one. Among roughly 400,000 clones, about 96% were seen once, and the ten largest hold approximately 0.32%. Sequences were obtained from memory CD8+ T cells sorted from blood. Sample subset: CD45RO+ cells pooled with CCR7-negative TemRA cells. Source of these receptors: a man aged 25 to 40 in good health.

The V gene is TRBV5-1, the J gene TRBJ2-7; TRBD2 matches 14 bases. The V gene's germline CDR1 is SGHRS and CDR2 YFSETQ. J was trimmed by 2 bases and V by 4 bases; bases with no gene match: 5. This CDR3 is built from 16 residues. CDR3 sequence reads: CASSHPGLAGAYEQYF. The CDR3 DNA follows: TGCGCCAGCAGCCATCCGGGACTAGCGGGGGCCTACGAGCAGTACTTC.

This clone was found once. The rearrangement joins TRBV6-5 to TRBJ2-1; 7 bases agree with TRBD2. Germline-derived CDR1 and CDR2 are MNHEY and SVGAGI. V was clipped by 0 bases and J by 3 bases; unmatched bases: 5. The CDR3 extends over 16 amino acids. The CDR3 sequence: CASSYSASGHYNEQFF. Written as DNA, the CDR3 is TGTGCCAGCAGTTACTCAGCTAGCGGACACTACAATGAGCAGTTCTTC.

CDR3 sequence reads: CASKGDRFSYNEQFF. The CDR3 DNA reads as TGTGCCAGCAAAGGAGACAGGTTCTCCTACAATGAGCAGTTCTTC. The chain carries TRBV7-8 and TRBJ2-1; the D gene is possibly TRBD1 (6 bases). Trimming left V 7 bases short and J 0 bases short, with 13 bases between. The CDR3 is 15 residues long. CDR1 SGHVS and CDR2 FQNEAQ come from the germline V gene.

This rearrangement joins TRBV6-6 to TRBJ2-5; D call uncertain. The CDR3 contains 12 residues. The germline V gene has CDR1 MNHNY and CDR2 SVGAGI (reference sequence). Trimming cost V 6 bases and J 5 bases, with 10 bases left between them. The CDR3 protein is CASSSFRETQYF. The CDR3 DNA is TGTGCCAGCAGCAGTTTCAGGGAGACCCAGTACTTC.

A single count supports this clone. The chain employs TRBV27 and TRBJ2-5, with 8 bases aligning to TRBD1. Germline trimming cut 5 bases from V and 10 bases from J; bases unmatched to any gene: 12. The CDR3 is made up of 14 amino acids. Per germline, CDR1 MNHEY and CDR2 SMNVEV (reference sequence). In DNA, the CDR3 is TGTGCCAGCAGTGGCCGGACAGGGCGAGTGGACCAGTACTTC. Translation gives CASSGRTGRVDQYF.

The J gene is TRBJ2-6, the V gene TRBV2; possibly TRBD2 for D (6 bases). Germline CDR1 is SNHLY and CDR2 is FYNNEI. CDR3 length equals 16 residues. The V end lost 5 bases, the J end lost 2 bases, and 13 bases lay between the germline ends. This chain's CDR3 is CASSRRGSPGANVLTF. In nucleotides, the CDR3 is TGTGCCAGCAGTAGGAGGGGTAGTCCTGGGGCCAACGTCCTGACTTTC. Together with reference TRBV2 and TRBJ2-6, the CDR3 gives the full variable domain: EPEVTQTPSHQVTQMGQEVILRCVPISNHLYFYWYRQILGQKVEFLVSFYNNEISEKSEIFDDQFSVERPDGSNFTLKIRSTKLEDSAMYFCASSRRGSPGANVLTFGAGSRLTVL.

The chain combines TRBV11-2 with TRBJ2-7, with D possibly TRBD1 on 6 matching bases. Trimming removed 5 bases from V and 4 bases from J, with 15 bases in between. Germline CDR1 SGHAT, CDR2 FQNNGV. The CDR3 is made up of 14 amino acids. This CDR3 is CASSLYRDMYEQYF. As DNA, the CDR3 is TGTGCCAGCAGCCTATACAGGGATATGTACGAGCAGTACTTC.

CDR3 sequence reads: CASSPSGTSVYNEQFF. DNA of the CDR3: TGTGCCAGCTCACCATCCGGGACTAGCGTCTACAATGAGCAGTTCTTC. The chain couples TRBV18 to TRBJ2-1; 10 bases are a match to TRBD2. CDR3 length: 16 residues. J lost 3 bases, V lost 2 bases, and 4 bases had no gene match. CDR1 and CDR2 from the germline V gene are KGHSH and LQKENI.

This chain links TRBV5-4 with TRBJ2-2, with 9 nucleotides matching TRBD1. V dropped 3 bases and J dropped 8; count of bases not matched to a gene: 8. The CDR3 runs to 15 residues. Germline CDR1 reads SGHNT; CDR2 reads YYREEE (reference sequence). CDR3 loop: CASSSQGQGRGELFF. Written as DNA, the CDR3 is TGTGCCAGCAGCTCGCAGGGACAGGGTCGGGGGGAGCTGTTTTTT.

V is TRBV28 and J is TRBJ2-1, with 14 bases lining up with TRBD2. Germline V CDR1 and CDR2: MDHEN, SYDVKM. J was trimmed by 0 bases and V by 2 bases; bases with no gene match: 0. CDR3 length: 17 amino acids. In DNA, the CDR3 is TGTGCCAGCAGTTTAGGGACTAGCGGGAGCTCCTACAATGAGCAGTTCTTC. Its protein product is CASSLGTSGSSYNEQFF.

The chain has TRBV7-9 and TRBJ2-2; 8 bases are shared with TRBD2. The CDR3 runs to 15 residues. V was clipped by 5 bases and J by 5 bases; unmatched bases: 7. Germline V lookup: CDR1 SEHNR, CDR2 FQNEAQ (reference sequence). CDR3 sequence: CASSLSGGRTGELFF. The CDR3 DNA follows: TGTGCCAGCAGCCTATCGGGCGGGAGGACCGGGGAGCTGTTTTTT. The entire variable domain, with the rest obtained from reference TRBV7-9 and TRBJ2-2, is as follows: DTGVSQNPRHKITKRGQNVTFRCDPISEHNRLYWYRQTLGQGPEFLTYFQNEAQLEKSRLLSDRFSAERPKGSFSTLEIQRTEQGDSAMYLCASSLSGGRTGELFFGEGSRLTVL.

J is TRBJ2-7 and V is TRBV5-1; D not certain. The CDR3 covers 14 residues. The V gene's germline CDR1 is SGHRS and CDR2 YFSETQ. The V end was cut by 0 bases, the J end by 0 bases, with 7 bases between. The CDR3 DNA sequence: TGCGCCAGCAGCTTGGGTGACATCTCCTACGAGCAGTACTTC. It is translated as CASSLGDISYEQYF.

Concerning this clone: This same CDR3 is encoded by further DNA sequences in the sample. In nucleotides, the CDR3 is TGCGCCAGCAGCCAAGAAGCAGGATACGAGCAGTACTTC. This translates into CASSQEAGYEQYF. This chain links TRBV4-1 with TRBJ2-7; no clear D. Deletions cut 0 bases from V and 4 bases from J, with 7 bases between. The CDR3 is made up of 13 amino acids. In germline, CDR1 is MGHRA, CDR2 YSYEKL.

The chain recombines TRBV10-3 with TRBJ2-3; no reliable D call. CDR3 length equals 15 residues. Per germline, CDR1 ENHRY and CDR2 SYGVKD. V shed 2 bases and J shed 0 bases, with 9 bases lying between them. The CDR3 spells CAISELLPSTDTQYF. In DNA, the CDR3 is TGTGCCATCAGTGAGCTTCTTCCTAGCACAGATACGCAGTATTTT.

This clone was found once. The chain combines TRBV9 with TRBJ1-2; D is possibly TRBD1 (6 bases). Germline V lookup: CDR1 SGDLS, CDR2 YYNGEE. CDR3 size: 14 residues. The V gene lost 4 bases and the J gene lost 5 bases, with 15 bases spanning the gap. CDR3 sequence: CASSLGTGMYGYTF. Written as DNA, the CDR3 is TGTGCCAGCAGCCTCGGAACAGGGATGTATGGCTACACCTTC.

This chain uses TRBV5-1 with TRBJ1-1, with TRBD1 matching over 8 bases. This CDR3 spans 14 amino acids. Germline lookup yields CDR1 SGHRS and CDR2 YFSETQ. V dropped 4 bases and J dropped 5; count of bases not matched to a gene: 7. The CDR3 protein is CASSTRQGRTEAFF. The CDR3 DNA reads as TGCGCCAGCAGCACCAGACAGGGGAGAACTGAAGCTTTCTTT. Looking up the rest from reference TRBV5-1 and TRBJ1-1 gives the full variable domain: KAGVTQTPRYLIKTRGQQVTLSCSPISGHRSVSWYQQTPGQGLQFLFEYFSETQRNKGNFPGRFSGRQFSNSRSEMNVSTLELGDSALYLCASSTRQGRTEAFFGQGTRLTVV.

This chain uses TRBV4-1 with TRBJ1-2; D may be TRBD1 (5 bases). The CDR3 is made up of 15 amino acids. CDR1 is MGHRA, CDR2 YSYEKL, per germline. Trimming stripped 4 bases from V and 4 bases from J, with 16 bases between. The CDR3 DNA reads as TGCGCCAGCAGCCGGGACCGACCCGGACCCTATGGCTACACCTTC. As protein: CASSRDRPGPYGYTF.

This chain connects TRBV2 to TRBJ2-5; possible D gene TRBD1, 6 bases. V was cut by 6 bases and J by 6 bases, with 14 bases left in between. The germline gives CDR1 SNHLY, CDR2 FYNNEI. The CDR3 extends over 13 amino acids. The CDR3 DNA reads TGTGCCAGCAGCGCTAACAGGGCGCAGACCCAGTACTTC. It translates to CASSANRAQTQYF.

J is TRBJ1-2 and V is TRBV2; unclear D gene. V was pared by 2 bases and J by 5 bases, with 6 bases between. The CDR3 extends over 12 amino acids. Germline V lookup: CDR1 SNHLY, CDR2 FYNNEI. CDR3 region: CASSETAYGYTF. CDR3 DNA: TGTGCCAGCAGTGAAACGGCATATGGCTACACCTTC.

The genes are TRBV7-8 and TRBJ2-7, with 14 bases that match TRBD2. CDR3 size: 16 residues. CDR1 and CDR2 from the germline V gene are SGHVS and FQNEAQ. After removal of 3 bases from V and 7 bases from J, the junction contained 8 bases not matched to a gene. The CDR3 protein is CASSLLGTSGRDEQYF. CDR3 coding DNA: TGTGCCAGCAGCTTGCTGGGGACTAGCGGGAGAGATGAGCAGTACTTC.

CDR3 in amino acids: CASSIHLTRYEQYF. The CDR3 region has the DNA TGTGCCAGTAGTATCCACCTGACCCGATACGAGCAGTACTTC. The rearrangement uses TRBV19 and TRBJ2-7; D is unresolved. This CDR3 has 14 residues. With 3 bases removed from V and 4 bases from J, the gap between germline ends came to 13 bases. CDR1 is LNHDA and CDR2 is SQIVND in the germline V gene (reference sequence).

For this clone: The same CDR3 can be traced to other DNA sequences in this sample. V gene TRBV7-3 combines with J gene TRBJ2-3; 10 bases align to TRBD2. The ends lost 5 bases at V and 4 bases at J; junction bases unmatched: 0. Germline V CDR1 and CDR2: SGHTA, FQGTGA. The CDR3 runs 13 residues. CDR3 loop: CASSLAGADTQYF. CDR3 nucleotides: TGTGCCAGCAGCCTAGCGGGAGCAGATACGCAGTATTTT.

The rearrangement joins TRBV2 to TRBJ1-3; 7 bases match TRBD1. With V trimmed by 6 bases and J by 2 bases, 7 bases remained unmatched. This CDR3 is built from 15 residues. Per the germline V gene, CDR1 is SNHLY and CDR2 is FYNNEI. The CDR3 loop reads CASSAETGAGNTIYF. In DNA, the CDR3 is TGTGCCAGCAGCGCAGAAACAGGGGCTGGAAACACCATATATTTT.

This clone was detected once. The chain combines TRBV5-1 with TRBJ2-5; D may be TRBD1 (6 bases). This CDR3 spans 13 amino acids. Trimming stripped 0 bases from V and 5 bases from J, with 8 bases between. Per the germline V gene, CDR1 is SGHRS and CDR2 is YFSETQ. CDR3 loop: CASSLDRVETQYF. The CDR3 DNA reads as TGCGCCAGCAGCTTGGACAGGGTTGAGACCCAGTACTTC.

With regard to this clone: At the DNA level, this CDR3 is encoded by other sequences in the same sample as well. The CDR3 loop reads CASSPGRAYEQYF. In nucleotides, the CDR3 is TGTGCCAGCAGTCCCGGGCGGGCCTACGAGCAGTACTTC. The V and J genes are TRBV6-5 and TRBJ2-7; possibly TRBD2 for D (5 bases). CDR1 is MNHEY, CDR2 SVGAGI, per germline. The CDR3 covers 13 residues. V lost 5 bases and J lost 2, with 10 bases in between.

The genes are TRBV7-2 and TRBJ1-5; 9 positions agree with TRBD1. The CDR3 is 16 residues long. V trimming: 5 bases; J trimming: 4 bases; junction bases outside the gene matches: 9. Germline CDR1 SGHTA, CDR2 FQGNSA. The CDR3 DNA reads TGTGCCAGCAGCCACCCCCCGGGGACAGGGAATCAGCCCCAGCATTTT. Translated, it gives CASSHPPGTGNQPQHF.

This chain joins TRBV28 and TRBJ2-3; D is perhaps TRBD2 (5 bases). CDR3 length: 15 amino acids. Germline V lookup: CDR1 MDHEN, CDR2 SYDVKM. V lost 5 bases and J 2 bases, leaving 14 bases between the germline ends. CDR3 sequence (DNA): TGTGCCAGCAGTCAACAAACCCGGGACACAGATACGCAGTATTTT. As protein: CASSQQTRDTDTQYF. Combining the CDR3 with reference TRBV28 and TRBJ2-3 gives the whole variable domain DVKVTQSSRYLVKRTGEKVFLECVQDMDHENMFWYRQDPGLGLRLIYFSYDVKMKEKGDIPEGYSVSREKKERFSLILESASTNQTSMYLCASSQQTRDTDTQYFGPGTRLTVL.

This clone was recorded once. The same CDR3 is also encoded by other DNA sequences in this sample. This rearrangement joins TRBV28 to TRBJ1-2; D unresolved. Per germline, CDR1 MDHEN and CDR2 SYDVKM. The V end lost 4 bases, the J end lost 5 bases, and 5 bases lay between the germline ends. The CDR3 runs to 11 residues. The CDR3 nucleotides read TGTGCCAGCAGTTCCGGATATGGCTACACCTTC. Its protein is CASSSGYGYTF.